The 14 T cell receptor beta chains given below trace back to one sample, sequenced in a study of T cell repertoires in cytomegalovirus infection. Antigens for these TCRs are unknown. TCRdb re-analysed the reads in MiXCR, keeping a single row per CDR3 protein. The table lists around 50,000 distinct CDR3 sequences, 20% of them singletons, with around 27% in the top ten. Sample: CD8+ T cells from cultured PBMCs, taken from culture after CMV antigen stimulation. The receptors here all came from a human donor in good health (CMV status not recorded). Some clones in this sample may be carry-over from other donors' samples.

This clonotype was observed a few times. V is TRBV7-2 and J is TRBJ2-7; 7 bases line up with TRBD1. CDR3 length: 14 amino acids. Germline CDR1 is SGHTA and CDR2 is FQGNSA. J gave up 3 bases and V 6 bases, and 8 bases lay outside the gene matches. Here the CDR3 DNA reads TGTGCCAGCAGAAAAGGGACAGTTGGCTACGAGCAGTACTTC. Translation: CASRKGTVGYEQYF.

Turning to this clonotype: One end of the junction fails to match germline, which may point to a read error. This chain joins TRBV4-2 and TRBJ2-3, with 8 bases lining up with TRBD2. The CDR3 loop spans 20 amino acids. Germline CDR1 is LGHNA and CDR2 is YNFKEQ. The CDR3 DNA follows: TGTACCAGCAGCTCAATTGTCGGACTAGCATCTCCCAGACCCACCGATACGCAGTATTTT. It translates to CTSSSIVGLASPRPTDTQYF.

DNA of the CDR3: TGTGCCAGCAGCCCTAGGTCGGGAACTGAAGCTTTCTTT. Its translation: CASSPRSGTEAFF. This chain connects TRBV7-2 to TRBJ1-1; D remains unclear. This CDR3 is 13 amino acids long. Per germline, CDR1 SGHTA and CDR2 FQGNSA. V was trimmed by 5 bases and J by 5 bases, leaving 12 bases between them.

The chain is built from TRBV2 and TRBJ2-1; 8 nucleotides align to TRBD1. The CDR3 spans 15 residues. The junction had 5 bases not matched to a gene; V was cut back by 6 bases and J by 1 base. Germline CDR1 and CDR2: SNHLY and FYNNEI. Here the CDR3 reads CASSQGAQSYNEQFF. The DNA for the CDR3 is TGTGCCAGCAGCCAGGGGGCCCAATCCTACAATGAGCAGTTCTTC.

The chain combines TRBV7-6 with TRBJ2-7; the match to TRBD2 covers 12 bases. The J segment lost 5 bases and the V segment lost 2 bases, leaving 4 bases of the junction unmatched. Germline CDR1 reads SGHVS; CDR2 reads FNYEAQ. This CDR3 contains 15 residues. Here the CDR3 reads CASSLSSSGGDEQYF. The CDR3 DNA reads TGTGCCAGCAGCTTATCATCTAGCGGGGGGGACGAGCAGTACTTC.

This clonotype has a handful of counts. Its ends do not fully match the called genes, so a read error is possible. The chain uses TRBV12-3 or TRBV12-4 and TRBJ2-2; either TRBD1 or TRBD2 may fit D (7 bases each). This CDR3 has 16 amino acids. Written as DNA, the CDR3 is TGTGACAGCAGTCCAGGGGGGGGAATAGGGGCCGGGGAGCTGTTTTTT. Residues: CDSSPGGGIGAGELFF.

This clonotype came up a few times. The chain combines TRBV25-1 with TRBJ1-1; D gene unclear. Trimming removed 2 bases from V and 0 bases from J, with 10 bases in between. This CDR3 is 15 amino acids long. CDR1 is MGHDK, CDR2 SYGVNS, per germline. The CDR3 spells CASSEGEGMNTEAFF. As DNA, the CDR3 is TGTGCCAGCAGTGAAGGTGAAGGGATGAACACTGAAGCTTTCTTT.

This chain uses TRBV19 with TRBJ2-2; the D gene is possibly TRBD1 (6 bases). The germline V and J ends were trimmed by 3 bases and 5 bases, with 13 bases remaining between them. The germline CDR1 and CDR2 sequences are LNHDA and SQIVND (reference sequence). The CDR3 totals 15 residues. Here the CDR3 reads CASSILDSVTGELFF. As DNA, the CDR3 is TGTGCCAGTAGTATCTTGGACAGTGTAACCGGGGAGCTGTTTTTT.

Only a few counts were recorded for this clonotype. This chain connects TRBV7-2 to TRBJ1-5; 8 nucleotides match TRBD1. V shed 2 bases and J 6 bases; nucleotides not matched to a gene: 6. The germline V gene encodes CDR1 SGHTA and CDR2 FQGNSA. This CDR3 region has 15 residues. Here the CDR3 DNA reads TGTGCCAGCAGCTTATCGACAGGGGTCGGTCAGCCCCAGCATTTT. Protein product: CASSLSTGVGQPQHF.

The chain recombines TRBV7-9 with TRBJ1-1; D call uncertain. The CDR3 loop spans 13 amino acids. Germline CDR1 is SEHNR and CDR2 is FQNEAQ (reference sequence). Trimming stripped 3 bases from V and 1 base from J, with 6 bases between. CDR3 sequence reads: CASSFPANTEAFF. In nucleotides, the CDR3 is TGTGCCAGCAGCTTCCCGGCGAACACTGAAGCTTTCTTT.

V usage is TRBV7-2 and J usage is TRBJ1-1, with D unclear. The CDR3 length is 13 residues. V lost 2 bases to trimming and J lost 1 base, with 5 bases between them. Germline V gene sequence: CDR1 SGHTA, CDR2 FQGNSA. The CDR3 DNA follows: TGTGCCAGCAGCTTATATGGGAACACTGAAGCTTTCTTT. Amino acids: CASSLYGNTEAFF.

This clonotype was picked up many times. The rearrangement joins TRBV6-6 to TRBJ2-7; D is unresolved. This CDR3 comprises 13 residues. The germline V gene encodes CDR1 MNHNY and CDR2 SVGAGI (reference sequence). V dropped 0 bases and J dropped 9 bases, with 12 bases sitting between them. CDR3 sequence reads: CASSYSPQNGQYF. CDR3 in DNA: TGTGCCAGCAGTTACTCTCCCCAAAACGGGCAGTACTTC.

This clonotype occurred a few times. CDR3 loop: CASSVAVQGSYGYTF. CDR3 nucleotides: TGTGCCAGCAGCGTAGCTGTACAGGGGAGCTATGGCTACACCTTC. The chain joins TRBV9 to TRBJ1-2; 7 bases match TRBD1. The V and J ends lost 0 bases and 4 bases, in that order; junction bases with no gene match: 6. Germline-derived CDR1 and CDR2 are SGDLS and YYNGEE. The length of the CDR3 is 15 residues.

This clonotype was picked up a small number of times. The chain uses TRBV10-3 and TRBJ2-5; D could derive from TRBD1 or TRBD2 (5 bases each). Germline lookup yields CDR1 ENHRY and CDR2 SYGVKD. This CDR3 region has 13 residues. V shed 2 bases and J shed 5 bases, with 9 bases lying between them. CDR3: CAISERGAETQYF. The CDR3 coding sequence is TGTGCCATCAGTGAGAGAGGGGCTGAGACCCAGTACTTC.